A selection of T cell receptor beta chains follows, all from one sample in a study of shared clonotypes between healthy human individuals. Generated by immunoSEQ multiplex PCR, the TCRdb table keeps only in-frame clones and is missing some. The sample contains approximately 2,000,000 clones, approximately 90% of which appear only once. Sequencing used naive CD4+ T cells from PBMCs. The receptors stem from a man between 18 and 29 years old in good health. Some clones in this sample may be carry-over from other donors' samples. Both conserved end residues are part of each CDR3. D genes are given only for firm matches. The size of a clone is reported for some rows only, either as once, few or many, or as a class for expanded clones.

v_call,clone_size,j_call,d_call,cdr3_nt,cdr3_aa
TRBV18,few,TRBJ1-2,TRBD1,TGTGCCAGCTCACCACCGACAGGGATCTATGGCTACACCTTC,CASSPPTGIYGYTF
TRBV7-2,NA,TRBJ1-2,TRBD1,TGTGCCAGCAGCCCGGACAGGGGCCTAGGAGGCTACACCTTC,CASSPDRGLGGYTF
TRBV7-6,NA,TRBJ1-4,NA,TGTGCCAGCAGCTTCGGGGACTTGGGAGAGAAACTGTTTTTT,CASSFGDLGEKLFF
TRBV2,NA,TRBJ2-3,NA,TGTGCCAGCAGTGCCCCGGACCCCCGGGTGCGGGATACGCAGTATTTT,CASSAPDPRVRDTQYF
TRBV11-3,NA,TRBJ2-3,NA,TGTGCCAGCAGCTTAGAAAGGACAACAGATACGCAGTATTTT,CASSLERTTDTQYF
TRBV6-5,NA,TRBJ2-7,NA,TGTGCCAGCGAGTCAGGCGTCTATTACCACGAGCAGTACTTC,CASESGVYYHEQYF
TRBV30,NA,TRBJ2-2,NA,TGTGCCTGGAGTGTCGAAGGGCCCGGGGAGCTGTTTTTT,CAWSVEGPGELFF
TRBV29-1,NA,TRBJ2-1,NA,TGCAGCTTCATAGTTGGAATCTCCTACAATGAGCAGTTCTTC,CSFIVGISYNEQFF
TRBV5-1,NA,TRBJ1-1,NA,TGCGCCAGCAGGGGGCCCGGAAGGGGCACTGAAGCTTTCTTT,CASRGPGRGTEAFF
TRBV30,few,TRBJ1-1,NA,TGTGCCTGGAGCCGAGGGGGATCTGAAGCTTTCTTT,CAWSRGGSEAFF
TRBV27,NA,TRBJ1-4,NA,TGTGCCAGCAGTAATGTCAGGGATACTAATGAAAAACTGTTTTTT,CASSNVRDTNEKLFF
TRBV28,NA,TRBJ1-2,NA,TGTGCCAGCAGTTTTAACGCAGCCCTAGTAAGTTATGGCTACACCTTC,CASSFNAALVSYGYTF
TRBV18,NA,TRBJ2-1,NA,TGTGCCAGCTCGGAAGATAGGGGGTACAATGAGCAGTTCTTC,CASSEDRGYNEQFF
TRBV5-4,NA,TRBJ2-1,TRBD1,TGTGCCAGCAGCGACGGACAGGGGTCCTACAATGAGCAGTTCTTC,CASSDGQGSYNEQFF
TRBV10-3,NA,TRBJ1-2,NA,TGTGCCATCCGGGGGGGCCCTGGCTACACCTTC,CAIRGGPGYTF
TRBV10-3,few,TRBJ1-5,NA,TGTGCCATCAGTGCAAACACCAATCAGCCCCAGCATTTT,CAISANTNQPQHF
TRBV10-3,NA,TRBJ2-5,NA,TGTGCCATCAGTGAGTCTGGCAGGAAAGAGACCCAGTACTTC,CAISESGRKETQYF
TRBV19,NA,TRBJ1-2,NA,TGTGCCAGTAGTGCTGGATACTATGGCTACACCTTC,CASSAGYYGYTF
TRBV4-1,NA,TRBJ2-1,NA,TGCGCCAGCAGCCAACTTTCGACAGTATACAATGAGCAGTTCTTC,CASSQLSTVYNEQFF
TRBV9,once,TRBJ2-2,NA,TGTGCCAGCAGCGTAGAAGGAGGACCTAGGGCGGGCGGGGAGCTGTTTTTT,CASSVEGGPRAGGELFF
TRBV19,once,TRBJ1-4,NA,TGTGCCAGTAGCTCCATAAGGGCAGCAACTAATGAAAAACTGTTTTTT,CASSSIRAATNEKLFF
TRBV5-1,NA,TRBJ2-2,NA,TGCGCCAGCAGCTTGTTACAGGGAGGCACCGGGGAGCTGTTTTTT,CASSLLQGGTGELFF